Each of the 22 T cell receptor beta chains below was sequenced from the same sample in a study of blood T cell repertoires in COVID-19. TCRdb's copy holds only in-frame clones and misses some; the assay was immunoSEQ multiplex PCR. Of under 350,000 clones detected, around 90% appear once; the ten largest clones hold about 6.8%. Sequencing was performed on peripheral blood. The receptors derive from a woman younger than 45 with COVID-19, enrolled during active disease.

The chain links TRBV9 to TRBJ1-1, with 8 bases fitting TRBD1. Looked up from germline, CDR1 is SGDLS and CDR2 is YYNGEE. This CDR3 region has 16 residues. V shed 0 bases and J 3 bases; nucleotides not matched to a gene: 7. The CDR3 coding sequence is TGTGCCAGCAGCGTAGGAACAGGGGGACGTTACACTGAAGCTTTCTTT. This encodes CASSVGTGGRYTEAFF.

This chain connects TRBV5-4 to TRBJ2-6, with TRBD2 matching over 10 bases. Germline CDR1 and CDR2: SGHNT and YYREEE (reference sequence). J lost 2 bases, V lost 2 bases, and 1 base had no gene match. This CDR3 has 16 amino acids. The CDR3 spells CASSFTSGAGANVLTF. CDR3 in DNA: TGTGCCAGCAGCTTTACTAGCGGGGCTGGGGCCAACGTCCTGACTTTC.

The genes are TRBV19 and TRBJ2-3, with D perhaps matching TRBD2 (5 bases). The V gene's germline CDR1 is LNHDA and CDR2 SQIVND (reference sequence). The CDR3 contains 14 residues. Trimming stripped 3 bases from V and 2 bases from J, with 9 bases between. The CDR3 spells CASSIGLPTDTQYF. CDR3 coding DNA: TGTGCCAGTAGTATTGGACTCCCCACAGATACGCAGTATTTT.

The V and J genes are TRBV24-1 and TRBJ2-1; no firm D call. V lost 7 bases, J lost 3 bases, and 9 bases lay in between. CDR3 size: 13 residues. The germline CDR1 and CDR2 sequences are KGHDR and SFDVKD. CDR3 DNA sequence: TGTGCCACCAGCCCGTCCCTCTACAATGAGCAGTTCTTC. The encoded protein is CATSPSLYNEQFF.

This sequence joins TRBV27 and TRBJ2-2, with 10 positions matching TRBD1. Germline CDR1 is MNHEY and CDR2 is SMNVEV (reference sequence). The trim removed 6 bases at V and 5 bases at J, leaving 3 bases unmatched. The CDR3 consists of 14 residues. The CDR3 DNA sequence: TGTGCCAGCAGGAGGACAGGGGGAACCGGGGAGCTGTTTTTT. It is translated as CASRRTGGTGELFF.

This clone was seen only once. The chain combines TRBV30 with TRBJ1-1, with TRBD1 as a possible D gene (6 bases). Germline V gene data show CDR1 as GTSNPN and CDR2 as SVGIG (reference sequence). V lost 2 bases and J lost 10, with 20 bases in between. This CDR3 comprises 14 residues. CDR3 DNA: TGTGCCTGGAGTCCGAATCAGGGGTCCTTGGGAGCTTTCTTT. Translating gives CAWSPNQGSLGAFF.

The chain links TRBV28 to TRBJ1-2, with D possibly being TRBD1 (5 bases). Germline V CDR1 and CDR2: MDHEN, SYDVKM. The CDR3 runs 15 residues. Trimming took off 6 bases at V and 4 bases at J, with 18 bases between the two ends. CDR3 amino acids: CASSQALGGIYGYTF. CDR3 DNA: TGTGCCAGCAGCCAGGCCTTGGGGGGTATCTATGGCTACACCTTC.

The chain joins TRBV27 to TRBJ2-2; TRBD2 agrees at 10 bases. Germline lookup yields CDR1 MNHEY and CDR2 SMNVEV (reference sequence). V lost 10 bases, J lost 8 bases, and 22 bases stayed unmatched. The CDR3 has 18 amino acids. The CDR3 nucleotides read TGTGCCATTAGGCGCATCCTCTTAAAGCGGGAGGGCCCGGGGGAGCTGTTTTTT. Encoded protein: CAIRRILLKREGPGELFF.

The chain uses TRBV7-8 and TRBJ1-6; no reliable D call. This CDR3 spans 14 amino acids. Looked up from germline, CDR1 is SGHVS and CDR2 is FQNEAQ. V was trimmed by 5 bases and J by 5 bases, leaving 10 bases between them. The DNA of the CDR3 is TGTGCCAGCAGCCACACAGTAAATAATTCACCCCTCCACTTT. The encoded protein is CASSHTVNNSPLHF.

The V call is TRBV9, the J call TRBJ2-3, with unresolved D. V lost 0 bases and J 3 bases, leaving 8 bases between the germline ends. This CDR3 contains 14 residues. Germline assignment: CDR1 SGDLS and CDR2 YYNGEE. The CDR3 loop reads CASSVDWSTDTQYF. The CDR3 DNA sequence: TGTGCCAGCAGCGTAGATTGGAGTACAGATACGCAGTATTTT.

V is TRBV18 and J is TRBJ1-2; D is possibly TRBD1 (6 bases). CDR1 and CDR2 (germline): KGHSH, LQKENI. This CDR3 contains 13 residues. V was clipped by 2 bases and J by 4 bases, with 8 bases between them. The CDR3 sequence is CASSPTGRYGYTF. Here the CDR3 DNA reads TGTGCCAGCTCACCAACAGGGCGCTATGGCTACACCTTC.

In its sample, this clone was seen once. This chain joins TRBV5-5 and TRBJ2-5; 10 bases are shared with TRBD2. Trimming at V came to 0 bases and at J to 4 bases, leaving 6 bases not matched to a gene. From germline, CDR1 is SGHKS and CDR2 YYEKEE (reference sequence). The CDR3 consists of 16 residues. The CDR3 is CASSLGLAGEGETQYF. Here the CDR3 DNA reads TGTGCCAGCAGCTTGGGCCTAGCGGGAGAAGGAGAGACCCAGTACTTC.

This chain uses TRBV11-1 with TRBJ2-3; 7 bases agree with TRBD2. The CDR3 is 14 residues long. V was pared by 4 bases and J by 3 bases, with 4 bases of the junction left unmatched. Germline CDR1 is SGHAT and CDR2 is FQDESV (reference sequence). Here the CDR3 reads CASSSGGTTDTQYF. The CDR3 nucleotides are TGTGCCAGCAGCTCGGGAGGTACGACAGATACGCAGTATTTT.

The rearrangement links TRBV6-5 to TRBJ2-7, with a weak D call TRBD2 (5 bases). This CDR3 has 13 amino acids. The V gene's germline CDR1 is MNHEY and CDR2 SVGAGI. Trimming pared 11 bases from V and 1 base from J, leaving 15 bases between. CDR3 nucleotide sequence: TGTGCCGGGAAGGACCCGGGGTCCTACGAGCAGTACTTC. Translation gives CAGKDPGSYEQYF.

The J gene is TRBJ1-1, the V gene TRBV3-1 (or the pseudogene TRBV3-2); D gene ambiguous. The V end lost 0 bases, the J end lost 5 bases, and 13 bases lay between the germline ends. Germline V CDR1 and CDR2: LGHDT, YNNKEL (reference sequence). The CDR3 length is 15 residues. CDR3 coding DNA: TGTGCCAGCAGCCAAGACGGTCGAACTTGGACTGAAGCTTTCTTT. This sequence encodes CASSQDGRTWTEAFF.

The DNA for the CDR3 is TGCGCCAGCAGCTTGGCCTTGACTAACTCCTACGAGCAGTACTTC. This sequence encodes CASSLALTNSYEQYF. V is TRBV5-1 and J is TRBJ2-7, with D possibly matching TRBD2 (5 bases). Germline V gives CDR1 SGHRS, CDR2 YFSETQ. Trimming cost V 0 bases and J 0 bases, with 10 bases left between them. The CDR3 sequence is 15 residues long. The whole variable domain, remainder taken from reference TRBV5-1 and TRBJ2-7, is KAGVTQTPRYLIKTRGQQVTLSCSPISGHRSVSWYQQTPGQGLQFLFEYFSETQRNKGNFPGRFSGRQFSNSRSEMNVSTLELGDSALYLCASSLALTNSYEQYFGPGTRLTVT.

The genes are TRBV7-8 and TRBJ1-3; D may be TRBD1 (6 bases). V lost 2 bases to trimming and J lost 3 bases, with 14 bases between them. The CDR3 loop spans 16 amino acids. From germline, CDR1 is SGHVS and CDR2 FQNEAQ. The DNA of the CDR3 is TGTGCCAGCAGCTTACCTCGGGGGGGCGGTGGAAACACCATATATTTT. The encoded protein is CASSLPRGGGGNTIYF.

CDR3 nucleotides: TGTGCCTGGAGGAAGGGGTTGGGGGGATCCTATAATTCACCCCTCCACTTT. Amino acid sequence: CAWRKGLGGSYNSPLHF. J is TRBJ1-6 and V is TRBV30; TRBD1 might be the D (5 bases). The CDR3 consists of 17 residues. V was shortened by 3 bases and J by 1 base, with 16 bases between the two germline ends. Germline CDR1 and CDR2: GTSNPN and SVGIG (reference sequence).

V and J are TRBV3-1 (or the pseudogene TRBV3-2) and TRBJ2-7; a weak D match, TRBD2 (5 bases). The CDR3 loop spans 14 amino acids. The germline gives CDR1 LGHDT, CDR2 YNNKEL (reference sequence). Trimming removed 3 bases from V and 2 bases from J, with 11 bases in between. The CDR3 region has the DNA TGTGCCAGCAGCCACCTAAGCGGAACCTACGAGCAGTACTTC. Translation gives CASSHLSGTYEQYF.

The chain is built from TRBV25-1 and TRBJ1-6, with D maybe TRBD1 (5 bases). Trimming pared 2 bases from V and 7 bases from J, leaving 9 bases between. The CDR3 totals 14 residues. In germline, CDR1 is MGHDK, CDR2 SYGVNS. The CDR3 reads CASSEQGKNSPLHF. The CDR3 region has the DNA TGTGCCAGCAGTGAACAGGGTAAGAATTCACCCCTCCACTTT. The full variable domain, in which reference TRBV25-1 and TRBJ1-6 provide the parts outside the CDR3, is EADIYQTPRYLVIGTGKKITLECSQTMGHDKMYWYQQDPGMELHLIHYSYGVNSTEKGDLSSESTVSRIRTEHFPLTLESARPSHTSQYLCASSEQGKNSPLHFGNGTRLTVT.

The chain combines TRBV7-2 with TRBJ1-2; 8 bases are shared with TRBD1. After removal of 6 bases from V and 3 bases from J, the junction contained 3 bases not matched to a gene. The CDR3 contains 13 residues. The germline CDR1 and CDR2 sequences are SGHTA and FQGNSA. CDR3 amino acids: CASRPGGDYGYTF. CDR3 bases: TGTGCCAGCAGGCCAGGGGGCGACTATGGCTACACCTTC.

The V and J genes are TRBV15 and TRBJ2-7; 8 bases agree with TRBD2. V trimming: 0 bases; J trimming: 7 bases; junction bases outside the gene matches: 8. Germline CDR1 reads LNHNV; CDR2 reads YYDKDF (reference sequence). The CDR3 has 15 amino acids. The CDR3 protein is CATSRDRGVAGEQYF. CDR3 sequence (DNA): TGTGCCACCAGCAGAGATAGGGGGGTAGCGGGGGAGCAGTACTTC.